This TCR beta chain originates from a study of OX40 agonist ivuxolimab in advanced cancers. Some clones are missing from TCRdb's copy, which holds only in-frame ones; the method was immunoSEQ multiplex PCR. The sample has 82,000 or so clones, more than 80% seen once. The specimen comprised CD4+ or CD8+ T cells sorted from blood, sampled in a trial of the OX40 agonist ivuxolimab. This TCR was sampled from an adult with an advanced solid tumor such as melanoma, head and neck, liver or kidney cancer.

This CDR3 is CATNPGRFGANVLTF. The CDR3 nucleotides are TGTGCCACCAACCCCGGACGGTTTGGGGCCAACGTCCTGACTTTC. The chain is built from TRBV28 and TRBJ2-6; no reliable D call. Trimming took off 10 bases at V and 3 bases at J, with 16 bases between the two ends. Germline lookup yields CDR1 MDHEN and CDR2 SYDVKM. This CDR3 comprises 15 residues.